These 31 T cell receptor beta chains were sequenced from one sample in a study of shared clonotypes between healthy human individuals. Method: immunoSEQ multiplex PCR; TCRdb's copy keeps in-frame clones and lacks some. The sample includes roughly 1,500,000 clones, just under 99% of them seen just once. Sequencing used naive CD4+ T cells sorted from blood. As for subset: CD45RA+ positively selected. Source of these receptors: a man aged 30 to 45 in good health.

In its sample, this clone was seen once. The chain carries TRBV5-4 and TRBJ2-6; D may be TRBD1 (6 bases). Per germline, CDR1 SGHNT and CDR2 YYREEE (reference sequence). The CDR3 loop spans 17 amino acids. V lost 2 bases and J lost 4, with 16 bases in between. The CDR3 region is CASSLFTSGAGANVLTF. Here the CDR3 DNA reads TGTGCCAGCAGCTTATTCACCTCAGGGGCCGGGGCCAACGTCCTGACTTTC.

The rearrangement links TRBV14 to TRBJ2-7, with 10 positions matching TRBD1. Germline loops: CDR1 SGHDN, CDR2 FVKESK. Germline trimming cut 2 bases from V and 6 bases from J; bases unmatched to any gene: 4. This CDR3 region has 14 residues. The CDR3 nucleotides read TGTGCCAGCAGCCAACCGAGGACAGGGGGCGAGCAGTACTTC. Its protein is CASSQPRTGGEQYF.

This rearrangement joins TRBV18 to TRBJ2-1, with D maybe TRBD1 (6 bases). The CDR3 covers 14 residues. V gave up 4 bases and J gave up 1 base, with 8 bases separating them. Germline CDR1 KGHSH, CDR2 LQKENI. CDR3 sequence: CASSLDRSYNEQFF. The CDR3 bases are TGTGCCAGCTCACTCGACAGGTCCTACAATGAGCAGTTCTTC.

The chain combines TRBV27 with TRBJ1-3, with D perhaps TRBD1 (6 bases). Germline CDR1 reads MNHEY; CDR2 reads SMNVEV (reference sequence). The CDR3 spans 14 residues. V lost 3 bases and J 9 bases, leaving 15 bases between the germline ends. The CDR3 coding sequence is TGTGCCAGCAGTTTTTCTGGGGGCTGGGGCACCATATATTTT. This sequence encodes CASSFSGGWGTIYF.

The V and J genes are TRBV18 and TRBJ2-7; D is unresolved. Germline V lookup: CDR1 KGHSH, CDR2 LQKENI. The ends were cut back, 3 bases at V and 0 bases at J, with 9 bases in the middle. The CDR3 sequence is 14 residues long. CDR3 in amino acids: CASSPVRSSYEQYF. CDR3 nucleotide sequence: TGTGCCAGCTCACCGGTGCGGAGCTCCTACGAGCAGTACTTC.

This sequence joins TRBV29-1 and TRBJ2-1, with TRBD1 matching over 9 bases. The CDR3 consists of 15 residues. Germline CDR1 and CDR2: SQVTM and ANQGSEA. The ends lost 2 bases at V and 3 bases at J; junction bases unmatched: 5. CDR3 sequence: CSVENRGLHYNEQFF. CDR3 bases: TGCAGCGTTGAAAACAGGGGGCTACACTACAATGAGCAGTTCTTC.

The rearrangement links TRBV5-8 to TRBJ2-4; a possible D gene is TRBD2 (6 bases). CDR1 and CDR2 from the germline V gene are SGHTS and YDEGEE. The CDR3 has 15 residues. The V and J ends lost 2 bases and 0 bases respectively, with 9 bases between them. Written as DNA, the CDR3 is TGTGCCAGCAGCTTCGGGGGATTAGCCAAAAACATTCAGTACTTC. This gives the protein CASSFGGLAKNIQYF.

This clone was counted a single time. The CDR3 nucleotides read TGTGCCAGCAGCCTAAATCGCCCCTACGAGCAGTACTTC. This translates into CASSLNRPYEQYF. V gene TRBV7-2 combines with J gene TRBJ2-7; D uncertain. V shed 5 bases and J shed 2 bases, with 10 bases lying between them. The CDR3 loop spans 13 amino acids. Germline loops: CDR1 SGHTA, CDR2 FQGNSA.

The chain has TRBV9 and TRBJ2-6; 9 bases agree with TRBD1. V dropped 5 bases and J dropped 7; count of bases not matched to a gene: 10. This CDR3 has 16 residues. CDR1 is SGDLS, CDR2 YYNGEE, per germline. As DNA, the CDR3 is TGTGCCAGCAGTAGGGACAGGGAAAAAGGTGCCAACGTCCTGACTTTC. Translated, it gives CASSRDREKGANVLTF. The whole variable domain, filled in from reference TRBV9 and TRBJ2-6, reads DSGVTQTPKHLITATGQRVTLRCSPRSGDLSVYWYQQSLDQGLQFLIQYYNGEERAKGNILERFSAQQFPDLHSELNLSSLELGDSALYFCASSRDREKGANVLTFGAGSRLTVL.

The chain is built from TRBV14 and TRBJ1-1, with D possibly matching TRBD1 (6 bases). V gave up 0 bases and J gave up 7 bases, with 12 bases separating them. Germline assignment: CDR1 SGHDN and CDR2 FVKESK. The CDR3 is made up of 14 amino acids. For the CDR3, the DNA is TGTGCCAGCAGCCAAGAACCGAGGGGGGTTGAAGCTTTCTTT. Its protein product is CASSQEPRGVEAFF.

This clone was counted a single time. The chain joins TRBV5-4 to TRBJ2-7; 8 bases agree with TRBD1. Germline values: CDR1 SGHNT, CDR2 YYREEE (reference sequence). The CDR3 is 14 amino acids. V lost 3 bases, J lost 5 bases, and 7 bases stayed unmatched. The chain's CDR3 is CASSSRDRTNEQYF. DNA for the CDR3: TGTGCCAGCAGCTCTCGGGACAGGACTAACGAGCAGTACTTC.

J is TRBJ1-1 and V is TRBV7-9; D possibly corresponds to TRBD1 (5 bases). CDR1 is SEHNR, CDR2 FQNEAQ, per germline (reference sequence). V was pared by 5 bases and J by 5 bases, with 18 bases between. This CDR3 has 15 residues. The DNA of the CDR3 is TGTGCCAGCAGCCCCCGGGGAGACAGCGGGACTGAAGCTTTCTTT. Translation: CASSPRGDSGTEAFF.

CDR3 residues: CAISGTENYEQYF. For the CDR3, the DNA is TGTGCCATCAGTGGGACAGAAAATTACGAGCAGTACTTC. This sequence joins TRBV10-3 and TRBJ2-7, with a possible D match to TRBD1 (6 bases). Germline V gene sequence: CDR1 ENHRY, CDR2 SYGVKD. The CDR3 is 13 amino acids. V lost 4 bases, J lost 4 bases, and 11 bases lay in between.

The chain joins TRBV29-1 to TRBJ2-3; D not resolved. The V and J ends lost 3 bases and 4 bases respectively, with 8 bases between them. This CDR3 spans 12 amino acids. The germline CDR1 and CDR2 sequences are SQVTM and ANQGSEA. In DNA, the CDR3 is TGCAGCGTTGAGCCCCCCGCAGATACGCAGTATTTT. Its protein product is CSVEPPADTQYF.

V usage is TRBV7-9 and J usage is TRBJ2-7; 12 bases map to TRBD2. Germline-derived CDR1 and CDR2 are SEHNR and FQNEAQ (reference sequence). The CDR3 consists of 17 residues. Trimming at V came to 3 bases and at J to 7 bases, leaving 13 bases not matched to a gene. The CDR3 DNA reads TGTGCCAGCAGCTTCCCTCCCGGACTAGCGGGACCTTGGGAGCAGTACTTC. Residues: CASSFPPGLAGPWEQYF. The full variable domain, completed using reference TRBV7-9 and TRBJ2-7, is DTGVSQNPRHKITKRGQNVTFRCDPISEHNRLYWYRQTLGQGPEFLTYFQNEAQLEKSRLLSDRFSAERPKGSFSTLEIQRTEQGDSAMYLCASSFPPGLAGPWEQYFGPGTRLTVT.

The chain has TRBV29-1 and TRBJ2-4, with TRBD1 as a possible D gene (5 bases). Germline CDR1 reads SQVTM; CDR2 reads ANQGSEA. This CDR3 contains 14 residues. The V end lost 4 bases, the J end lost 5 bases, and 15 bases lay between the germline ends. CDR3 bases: TGCAGCGTTGTGTTGGGGCAGATGGAAAACATTCAGTACTTC. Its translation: CSVVLGQMENIQYF. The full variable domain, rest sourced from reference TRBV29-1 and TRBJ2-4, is SAVISQKPSRDICQRGTSLTIQCQVDSQVTMMFWYRQQPGQSLTLIATANQGSEATYESGFVIDKFPISRPNLTFSTLTVSNMSPEDSSIYLCSVVLGQMENIQYFGAGTRLSVL.

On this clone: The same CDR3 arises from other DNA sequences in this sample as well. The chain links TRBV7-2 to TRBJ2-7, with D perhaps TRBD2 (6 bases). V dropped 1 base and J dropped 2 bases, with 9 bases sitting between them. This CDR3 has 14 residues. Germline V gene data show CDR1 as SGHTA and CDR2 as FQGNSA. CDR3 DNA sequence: TGTGCCAGCAGCTTAGGCGGGGTGACCTACGAGCAGTACTTC. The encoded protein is CASSLGGVTYEQYF.

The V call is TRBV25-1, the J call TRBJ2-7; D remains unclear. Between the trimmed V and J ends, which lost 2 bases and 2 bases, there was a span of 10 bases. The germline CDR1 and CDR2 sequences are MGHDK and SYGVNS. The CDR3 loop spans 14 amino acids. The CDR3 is CASSEAKQTYEQYF. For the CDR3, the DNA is TGTGCCAGCAGTGAAGCCAAACAGACCTACGAGCAGTACTTC.

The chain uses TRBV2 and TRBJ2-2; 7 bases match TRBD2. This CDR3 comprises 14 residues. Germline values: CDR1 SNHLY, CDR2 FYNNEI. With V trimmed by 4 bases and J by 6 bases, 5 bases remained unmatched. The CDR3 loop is CASSGGGGPGELFF. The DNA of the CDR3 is TGTGCCAGCAGTGGTGGGGGAGGGCCCGGGGAGCTGTTTTTT.

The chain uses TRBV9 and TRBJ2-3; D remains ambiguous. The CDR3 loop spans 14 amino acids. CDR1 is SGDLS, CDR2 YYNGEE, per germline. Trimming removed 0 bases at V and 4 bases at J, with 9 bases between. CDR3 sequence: CASSVALVPDTQYF. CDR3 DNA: TGTGCCAGCAGCGTAGCGTTAGTCCCAGATACGCAGTATTTT.

The CDR3 DNA sequence: TGCGCCAGCAGTAAACGACAGGGCGGCACAGATACGCAGTATTTT. It translates to CASSKRQGGTDTQYF. V and J are TRBV10-2 and TRBJ2-3; the match to TRBD1 covers 7 bases. The CDR3 covers 15 residues. Germline V gene lookup returns CDR1 WSHSY and CDR2 SAAADI. The J segment lost 1 base and the V segment lost 5 bases, leaving 6 bases of the junction unmatched.

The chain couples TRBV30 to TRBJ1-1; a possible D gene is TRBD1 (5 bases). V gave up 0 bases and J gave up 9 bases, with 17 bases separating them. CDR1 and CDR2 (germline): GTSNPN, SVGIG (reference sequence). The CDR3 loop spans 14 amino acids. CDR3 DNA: TGTGCCTGGAGTGTAACCGTGGCAGGGAGAAAAGCTTTCTTT. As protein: CAWSVTVAGRKAFF.

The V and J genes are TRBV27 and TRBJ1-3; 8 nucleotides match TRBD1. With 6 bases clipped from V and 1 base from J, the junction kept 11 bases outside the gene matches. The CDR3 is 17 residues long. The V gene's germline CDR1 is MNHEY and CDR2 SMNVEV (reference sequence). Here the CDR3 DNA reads TGTGCCAGCAGCCCTTCAGGGGGCAGAACTTCTGGAAACACCATATATTTT. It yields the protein CASSPSGGRTSGNTIYF.

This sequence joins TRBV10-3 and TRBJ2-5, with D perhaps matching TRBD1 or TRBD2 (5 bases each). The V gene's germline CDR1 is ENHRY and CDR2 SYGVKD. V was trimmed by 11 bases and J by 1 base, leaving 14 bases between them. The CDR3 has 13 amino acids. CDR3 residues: CAAVRDPQETQYF. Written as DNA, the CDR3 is TGTGCCGCCGTCCGGGACCCCCAAGAGACCCAGTACTTC.

CDR3 DNA: TGCAGCGTTGAAGGTCCGGGGAGCACAGATACGCAGTATTTT. This gives the protein CSVEGPGSTDTQYF. The chain has TRBV29-1 and TRBJ2-3, with TRBD2 as a possible D gene (5 bases). The CDR3 extends over 14 amino acids. Germline-derived CDR1 and CDR2 are SQVTM and ANQGSEA. The germline V and J ends were trimmed by 1 base and 0 bases, with 8 bases remaining between them.

CDR3 amino acids: CASSLVGQAISGNTIYF. The CDR3 DNA reads TGTGCCAGCAGCTTAGTAGGACAGGCGATCTCTGGAAACACCATATATTTT. The gene calls are TRBV11-2 and TRBJ1-3; TRBD1 agrees at 7 bases. The V and J ends lost 1 base and 0 bases, in that order; junction bases with no gene match: 6. The CDR3 is 17 residues long. Germline CDR1 reads SGHAT; CDR2 reads FQNNGV.

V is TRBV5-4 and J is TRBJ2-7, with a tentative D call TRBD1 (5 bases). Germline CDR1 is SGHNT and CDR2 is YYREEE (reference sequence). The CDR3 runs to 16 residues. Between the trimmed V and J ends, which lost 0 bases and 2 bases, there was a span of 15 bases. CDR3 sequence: CASSLGRGSFPYEQYF. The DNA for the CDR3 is TGTGCCAGCAGCTTGGGTAGGGGTTCTTTTCCCTACGAGCAGTACTTC.

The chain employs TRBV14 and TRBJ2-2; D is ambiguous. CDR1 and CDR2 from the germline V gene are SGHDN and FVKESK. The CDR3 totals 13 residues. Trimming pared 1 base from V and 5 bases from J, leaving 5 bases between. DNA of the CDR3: TGTGCCAGCAGCCAAGTTCGGACCGGGGAGCTGTTTTTT. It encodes CASSQVRTGELFF.

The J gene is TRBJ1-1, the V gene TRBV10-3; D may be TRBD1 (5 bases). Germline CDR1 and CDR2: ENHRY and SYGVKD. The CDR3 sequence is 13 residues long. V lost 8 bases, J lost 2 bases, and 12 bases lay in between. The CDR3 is CAIGGGFNTEAFF. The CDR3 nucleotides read TGTGCCATCGGGGGGGGGTTCAACACTGAAGCTTTCTTT.

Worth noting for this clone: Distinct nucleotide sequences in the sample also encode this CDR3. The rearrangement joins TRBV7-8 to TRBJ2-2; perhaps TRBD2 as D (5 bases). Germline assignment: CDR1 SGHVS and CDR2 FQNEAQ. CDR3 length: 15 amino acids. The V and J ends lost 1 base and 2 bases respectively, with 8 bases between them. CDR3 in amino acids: CASSLGRTNTGELFF. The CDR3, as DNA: TGTGCCAGCAGCTTAGGCAGGACTAACACCGGGGAGCTGTTTTTT. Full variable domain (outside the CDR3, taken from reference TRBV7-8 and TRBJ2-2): GAGVSQSPRYKVAKRGQDVALRCDPISGHVSLFWYQQALGQGPEFLTYFQNEAQLDKSGLPSDRFFAERPEGSVSTLKIQRTQQEDSAVYLCASSLGRTNTGELFFGEGSRLTVL.

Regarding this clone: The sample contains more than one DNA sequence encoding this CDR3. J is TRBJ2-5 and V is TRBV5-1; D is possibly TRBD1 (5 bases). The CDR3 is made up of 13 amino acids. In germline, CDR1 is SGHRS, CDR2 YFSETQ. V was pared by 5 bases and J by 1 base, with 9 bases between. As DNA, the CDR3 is TGCGCCAGCAGAGGGGAACCCCAAGAGACCCAGTACTTC. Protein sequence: CASRGEPQETQYF.